Listed here are 31 T cell receptor beta chains from one sample, sequenced in a study of T cell responses to AZD1222 COVID-19 vaccine. The method was immunoSEQ multiplex PCR; TCRdb's version includes in-frame clones alone and lacks a portion of them. Of 30,000 to 35,000 clones in the sample, 91% were seen once. The material sequenced was peripheral blood, taken on day 0 of AZD1222 vaccination. The receptors here all came from an adult in good health.

With regard to this clone: Other nucleotide sequences in the sample specify the same CDR3. This rearrangement joins TRBV3-1 (or the pseudogene TRBV3-2) to TRBJ1-5; no reliable D call. This CDR3 has 15 amino acids. Trimming pared 1 base from V and 0 bases from J, leaving 7 bases between. CDR1 is LGHDT, CDR2 YNNKEL, per germline (reference sequence). The chain's CDR3 is CASSQVRDSNQPQHF. DNA of the CDR3: TGTGCCAGCAGCCAAGTCCGGGATAGCAATCAGCCCCAGCATTTT.

V is TRBV6-1 and J is TRBJ1-2, with D possibly matching TRBD1 (6 bases). There are 11 residues in the CDR3. Trimming cost V 3 bases and J 7 bases, with 6 bases left between them. The germline V gene encodes CDR1 MNHNS and CDR2 SASEGT. The CDR3 protein is CASSDRGGYTF. The CDR3, as DNA: TGTGCCAGCAGTGACAGGGGTGGCTACACCTTC.

This clone was seen only a few times. The chain couples TRBV10-1 to TRBJ1-6, with TRBD1 matching over 9 bases. The length of the CDR3 is 15 residues. Looked up from germline, CDR1 is WNHNN and CDR2 is SYGVQD (reference sequence). With 3 bases clipped from V and 7 bases from J, the junction kept 4 bases outside the gene matches. The CDR3 nucleotides are TGCGCCAGCAGTGATGGGACAGGGAGAAATTCACCCCTCCACTTT. This codes for CASSDGTGRNSPLHF.

This chain joins TRBV5-4 and TRBJ2-7; 9 bases match TRBD2. The CDR3 is 18 amino acids. V lost 4 bases and J lost 0; bases outside the gene matches: 14. The germline V gene has CDR1 SGHNT and CDR2 YYREEE (reference sequence). CDR3 bases: TGTGCCAGCAGCCTAGGTAGCGGGGGAACCTACCTCTCCTACGAGCAGTACTTC. Translation gives CASSLGSGGTYLSYEQYF.

The gene calls are TRBV30 and TRBJ2-7; 8 nucleotides align to TRBD1. This CDR3 region has 16 residues. Looked up from germline, CDR1 is GTSNPN and CDR2 is SVGIG (reference sequence). V lost 3 bases, J lost 1 base, and 11 bases stayed unmatched. CDR3 residues: CAWREKVTGGSYEQYF. The CDR3 DNA reads as TGTGCCTGGAGGGAAAAAGTAACAGGGGGGTCCTACGAGCAGTACTTC. Drawing the rest from reference TRBV30 and TRBJ2-7, the complete variable domain is SQTIHQWPATLVQPVGSPLSLECTVEGTSNPNLYWYRQAAGRGLQLLFYSVGIGQISSEVPQNLSASRPQDRQFILSSKKLLLSDSGFYLCAWREKVTGGSYEQYFGPGTRLTVT.

The gene calls are TRBV6-5 and TRBJ2-7; a possible D gene is TRBD1 (6 bases). V was pared by 6 bases and J by 6 bases, with 12 bases between. Germline lookup yields CDR1 MNHEY and CDR2 SVGAGI. The length of the CDR3 is 12 residues. The CDR3 here is CASRTTGSEQYF. CDR3 bases: TGTGCCAGCAGGACCACAGGGTCCGAGCAGTACTTC.

The J gene is TRBJ1-4, the V gene TRBV7-6; 8 bases map to TRBD1. J was trimmed by 8 bases and V by 5 bases; bases with no gene match: 13. The CDR3 is 16 residues long. The germline V gene has CDR1 SGHVS and CDR2 FNYEAQ. The CDR3 DNA reads TGTGCCAGCAGCCAAAACGCCGGGACAGGACCCGAAAAACTGTTTTTT. Translating it yields CASSQNAGTGPEKLFF.

The rearrangement uses TRBV30 and TRBJ2-7; perhaps TRBD2 as D (6 bases). Per the germline V gene, CDR1 is GTSNPN and CDR2 is SVGIG (reference sequence). V was trimmed by 0 bases and J by 9 bases, leaving 15 bases between them. The CDR3 is 13 amino acids. In DNA form, the CDR3 reads TGTGCCTGGAGTGTTGGCCGTAGCGGAGTGCAGTACTTC. This sequence encodes CAWSVGRSGVQYF.

The V and J genes are TRBV5-1 and TRBJ2-3; the D gene is possibly TRBD1 (6 bases). Trimming removed 4 bases from V and 3 bases from J, with 15 bases in between. The germline CDR1 and CDR2 sequences are SGHRS and YFSETQ. This CDR3 comprises 15 residues. In DNA, the CDR3 is TGCGCCAGCAGCCTCATGGACAGAATAACAGATACGCAGTATTTT. This translates into CASSLMDRITDTQYF.

The genes are TRBV11-2 and TRBJ2-2; D remains ambiguous. Germline V gives CDR1 SGHAT, CDR2 FQNNGV. Trimming pared 1 base from V and 2 bases from J, leaving 8 bases between. The CDR3 runs 15 residues. CDR3 nucleotide sequence: TGTGCCAGCAGCTTAGCCCGGACCAACACCGGGGAGCTGTTTTTT. Amino acids: CASSLARTNTGELFF.

The rearrangement links TRBV6-2 or TRBV6-3 to TRBJ1-1, with D tentatively TRBD1 (5 bases). CDR1 and CDR2 (germline): MNHEY, SVGEGT. The CDR3 is 14 residues long. The ends were cut back, 6 bases at V and 1 base at J, with 12 bases in the middle. DNA of the CDR3: TGTGCCAGCAGCTTTGGACACTCGAACACTGAAGCTTTCTTT. Its protein is CASSFGHSNTEAFF.

The chain couples TRBV12-3 or TRBV12-4 to TRBJ1-2; D remains unclear. This CDR3 comprises 10 residues. V was clipped by 9 bases and J by 4 bases, with 6 bases between them. CDR3 nucleotide sequence: TGTGCCAGACTTATCTATGGCTACACCTTC. Translated, it gives CARLIYGYTF.

The CDR3 sequence is CASRGSAWETQYF. The CDR3 nucleotides are TGTGCCAGCAGGGGTAGCGCTTGGGAGACCCAGTACTTC. The V gene is TRBV6-5, the J gene TRBJ2-5; the D gene is possibly TRBD2 (5 bases). The CDR3 is made up of 13 amino acids. Looked up from germline, CDR1 is MNHEY and CDR2 is SVGAGI. The V end lost 6 bases, the J end lost 5 bases, and 13 bases lay between the germline ends.

The chain combines TRBV9 with TRBJ1-5, with D possibly TRBD1 on 6 matching bases. V shed 5 bases and J shed 2 bases, with 17 bases lying between them. Germline CDR1 reads SGDLS; CDR2 reads YYNGEE. The CDR3 covers 16 residues. This CDR3 reads CASSSGVQGRNQPQHF. CDR3 sequence (DNA): TGTGCCAGCAGTTCAGGGGTACAGGGCCGCAATCAGCCCCAGCATTTT.

The CDR3 reads CASSRGTGTRGRNEQFF. CDR3 sequence (DNA): TGCGCCAGCAGCCGGGGGACCGGGACTAGGGGGAGGAATGAGCAGTTCTTC. The V gene is TRBV4-3, the J gene TRBJ2-1; 8 nucleotides align to TRBD2. CDR1 and CDR2 (germline): LGHNA, YSLEER. This CDR3 region has 17 residues. V shed 4 bases, J shed 7 bases, and the junction held 15 bases outside the gene matches.

This clone appeared a single time. The chain is built from TRBV27 and TRBJ1-6; D ambiguous. Germline V gene lookup returns CDR1 MNHEY and CDR2 SMNVEV (reference sequence). The CDR3 runs 13 residues. V gave up 7 bases and J gave up 9 bases, with 13 bases separating them. CDR3 region: CASTGLPRSPLHF. Written as DNA, the CDR3 is TGTGCCAGCACAGGTCTGCCACGTTCACCCCTCCACTTT.

The V and J genes are TRBV30 and TRBJ1-2; D ambiguous. Trimming pared 8 bases from V and 13 bases from J, leaving 26 bases between. CDR3 length: 13 amino acids. The germline CDR1 and CDR2 sequences are GTSNPN and SVGIG (reference sequence). The CDR3 DNA reads TGTGCCGGGCCCTCGGACGGCACCTCGATAGGCACCTTC. Its protein product is CAGPSDGTSIGTF.

This chain joins TRBV29-1 and TRBJ2-2; 12 bases are shared with TRBD2. Germline CDR1 SQVTM, CDR2 ANQGSEA. CDR3 length equals 15 residues. Unmatched junction bases numbered 4, after V lost 7 bases and J lost 1 base. The CDR3 DNA follows: TGCAGCGGCCTGACTAGCGGGGGGAACACCGGGGAGCTGTTTTTT. It codes for CSGLTSGGNTGELFF.

This clone was observed once. V gene TRBV7-2 combines with J gene TRBJ2-2; possible D gene TRBD2, 5 bases. The length of the CDR3 is 15 residues. Trimming left V 5 bases short and J 0 bases short, with 10 bases between. Germline CDR1 is SGHTA and CDR2 is FQGNSA. The CDR3 loop reads CASSHGKPNTGELFF. The DNA for the CDR3 is TGTGCCAGCAGCCACGGGAAACCGAACACCGGGGAGCTGTTTTTT.

The CDR3 region is CASTQTGSNYGYTF. Written as DNA, the CDR3 is TGTGCCAGCACGCAGACAGGGAGTAACTATGGCTACACCTTC. This sequence joins TRBV7-2 and TRBJ1-2, with 7 bases that match TRBD1. The germline gives CDR1 SGHTA, CDR2 FQGNSA. This CDR3 spans 14 amino acids. V gave up 7 bases and J gave up 1 base; unmatched junction bases: 6.

V is TRBV3-1 (or the pseudogene TRBV3-2) and J is TRBJ1-4, with 8 nucleotides matching TRBD1. The CDR3 extends over 16 amino acids. The V gene's germline CDR1 is LGHDT and CDR2 YNNKEL (reference sequence). The V gene end was trimmed by 2 bases and the J gene end by 4 bases; junction bases not matched to a gene: 6. The DNA for the CDR3 is TGTGCCAGCAGCCAAACAGGGGGTGGGCGTAATGAAAAACTGTTTTTT. Its translation: CASSQTGGGRNEKLFF.

The chain combines TRBV10-3 with TRBJ2-2; D perhaps matches TRBD1 (6 bases). V was trimmed by 8 bases and J by 1 base, leaving 14 bases between them. In germline, CDR1 is ENHRY, CDR2 SYGVKD. The CDR3 is 15 residues long. Here the CDR3 DNA reads TGTGCCATCTCCTGGTCAGGGGAGAACACCGGGGAGCTGTTTTTT. It specifies CAISWSGENTGELFF.

The chain's CDR3 is CASTITSSYNSPLHF. DNA of the CDR3: TGTGCCAGCACCATCACCTCCTCCTATAATTCACCCCTCCACTTT. The chain carries TRBV27 and TRBJ1-6; D gene uncertain. The CDR3 sequence is 15 residues long. The V gene lost 7 bases and the J gene lost 0 bases, with 10 bases spanning the gap. Germline loops: CDR1 MNHEY, CDR2 SMNVEV (reference sequence).

This chain links TRBV6-5 with TRBJ1-3; 9 nucleotides align to TRBD1. V trimming: 4 bases; J trimming: 2 bases; junction bases outside the gene matches: 6. This CDR3 spans 16 amino acids. Per the germline V gene, CDR1 is MNHEY and CDR2 is SVGAGI. The CDR3 sequence: CASSFGTGQTGNTIYF. CDR3 coding DNA: TGTGCCAGCAGTTTTGGGACAGGGCAAACTGGAAACACCATATATTTT.

The chain carries TRBV7-2 and TRBJ2-7, with D possibly TRBD2 on 6 matching bases. CDR3 length equals 14 residues. CDR1 is SGHTA, CDR2 FQGNSA, per germline. V lost 6 bases and J lost 0, with 12 bases in between. The CDR3 here is CASRWDFSSYEQYF. CDR3 sequence (DNA): TGTGCCAGCAGGTGGGACTTCAGCTCCTACGAGCAGTACTTC.

The rearrangement joins TRBV11-2 to TRBJ2-2; D possibly corresponds to TRBD2 (6 bases). Trimming stripped 9 bases from V and 2 bases from J, with 16 bases between. Germline V gene lookup returns CDR1 SGHAT and CDR2 FQNNGV. The CDR3 extends over 15 amino acids. The CDR3 sequence: CASILSGTNTGELFF. CDR3 in DNA: TGTGCCAGTATACTCTCCGGGACTAACACCGGGGAGCTGTTTTTT.

The V and J genes are TRBV3-1 (or the pseudogene TRBV3-2) and TRBJ1-2; TRBD1 aligns across 8 bases. Germline assignment: CDR1 LGHDT and CDR2 YNNKEL (reference sequence). The CDR3 length is 15 residues. Trimming cost V 4 bases and J 4 bases; bases outside gene matches: 8. CDR3 nucleotide sequence: TGTGCCAGCAGCCGCGGACCGGGACAGGTCTATGGCTACACCTTC. It translates to CASSRGPGQVYGYTF.

This CDR3 reads CASSLVEGHGYTF. As DNA, the CDR3 is TGCGCCAGCAGCTTAGTTGAGGGTCATGGCTACACCTTC. This chain links TRBV5-1 with TRBJ1-2; D uncertain. V was pared by 2 bases and J by 6 bases, with 11 bases between. The CDR3 consists of 13 residues. The germline V gene encodes CDR1 SGHRS and CDR2 YFSETQ.

This chain connects TRBV6-1 to TRBJ1-4, with D unclear. This CDR3 contains 16 residues. Trimming took off 3 bases at V and 0 bases at J, with 11 bases between the two ends. Germline CDR1 and CDR2: MNHNS and SASEGT. DNA for the CDR3: TGTGCCAGCAGTGACCTATTAGGAACAACTAATGAAAAACTGTTTTTT. Its protein is CASSDLLGTTNEKLFF.

V and J are TRBV6-5 and TRBJ1-2; weak D call: TRBD1 (6 bases). The CDR3 is 15 amino acids. Per the germline V gene, CDR1 is MNHEY and CDR2 is SVGAGI. The V end lost 0 bases, the J end lost 3 bases, and 11 bases lay between the germline ends. CDR3 in amino acids: CASSYSSDSYYGYTF. For the CDR3, the DNA is TGTGCCAGCAGTTACTCGTCGGACAGCTACTATGGCTACACCTTC.

V and J are TRBV5-4 and TRBJ1-4; 9 bases match TRBD1. Per the germline V gene, CDR1 is SGHNT and CDR2 is YYREEE (reference sequence). The ends lost 4 bases at V and 2 bases at J; junction bases unmatched: 15. CDR3 length: 19 residues. CDR3 DNA sequence: TGTGCCAGCAGCGGAAGGGACAGGGCTCAACCCCACACTAATGAAAAACTGTTTTTT. Translation gives CASSGRDRAQPHTNEKLFF.